This TCR beta chain was recovered during a study of cytomegalovirus exposure and HLA in healthy donors. Study-wide findings and caveats: A later analysis reportedly identified an Asian-associated ancestry cluster as carrying fewer N-insertions than the approximately 670-donor mean. Among CMV-associated TCR beta chains, most appeared HLA-restricted in a later analysis. HLA-A and HLA-B allele assignments for most subjects were reportedly predicted accurately using TCR beta sequences. HLA alleles showed associations with about 17,000 TCR beta sequences in a later analysis, at a 0.05 false discovery rate.

About this clone itself: Antigen unknown.

The CDR3 is 15 amino acids. CDR1 and CDR2 (germline): SGDLS, YYNGEE. V was shortened by 3 bases and J by 3 bases, with 15 bases between the two germline ends. The PCR employed 60 Vbeta primers together with 13 Jbeta primers. Sequenced by immunoSEQ multiplex PCR; TCRdb stores in-frame clones only, minus some. The data contain under 200,000 clones, 80% of them singletons. The V gene is TRBV9, the J gene TRBJ1-1; maybe TRBD1 (6 bases). The sample comprised PBMCs. This clonotype was obtained from a male donor in good health and CMV-seropositive. Here the CDR3 reads CASSERGQPYTEAFF. The CDR3 DNA reads as TGTGCCAGCAGCGAAAGAGGACAGCCATACACTGAAGCTTTCTTT.